One T cell receptor (beta chain) is described in this entry. CDR3 length: 14 amino acids. V was clipped by 3 bases and J by 1 base, with 9 bases between them. Germline values: CDR1 LGHNA, CDR2 YNFKEQ. The data originate from a study of CD8 T cells in Susac syndrome. Random hexamers were used to reverse transcribe the RNA input (roughly 0.5 to 1 ug). Multiplex immunoSEQ PCR targeted 54 Vbeta and 13 Jbeta TCR beta segments. TCRdb passed the immunoSEQ multiplex PCR reads through MiXCR, listing each CDR3 protein once. This sample has hundreds of thousands of distinct CDR3 sequences, with less than 95% found just once.

This receptor was taken from a human donor with Susac syndrome. Input material: CD4+ T cells from PBMCs. This sequence joins TRBV4-2 and TRBJ1-1, with unresolved D. DNA for the CDR3: TGTGCCAGCAGCCATCCGGGCCGGAACACTGAAGCTTTCTTT. Its protein is CASSHPGRNTEAFF.